The rows below give T cell receptor beta chains drawn from one sample of a study of shared clonotypes between healthy human individuals. TCRdb's table, derived via immunoSEQ multiplex PCR, lists solely in-frame clones and lacks some. The sample lists a few hundred thousand clones; 65% were seen once. The sample taken for sequencing was memory CD4+ T cells sorted from blood. The origin of the receptors is a young man in good health. The CDR3 runs from the conserved cysteine through the conserved F or W. The D gene is left open where the match is weak. Some rows have no size entry. The others give once, few or many, or a class for an expanded clone.

abundance	v_gene	d_gene	j_gene	CDR3nt	CDR3aa
-	TRBV7-2	TRBD2	TRBJ2-5	TGTGCCAGCAGCTTAGGGGGTCGGGCTAGCGGGAGAAAGACCCAGTACTTC	CASSLGGRASGRKTQYF
many	TRBV6-1	-	TRBJ1-5	TGTGCCAGCAGTGAATCAAACGGTAATCAGCCCCAGCATTTT	CASSESNGNQPQHF
-	TRBV5-1	TRBD2	TRBJ2-1	TGCGCCAGCAGCTTGGATTTGAACAAGGGACTAGCGGGAACGAGGGAGTTCTTC	CASSLDLNKGLAGTREFF
-	TRBV9	TRBD2	TRBJ2-3	TGTGCCAGCAGCGTAGCCGGTAGCGGGGTCACAGATACGCAGTATTTT	CASSVAGSGVTDTQYF
-	TRBV2	-	TRBJ2-7	TGTGCCAGCAGTCGGACAGACTACGAGCAGTACTTC	CASSRTDYEQYF
-	TRBV7-8	TRBD2	TRBJ2-1	TGTGCCAGCAGCCCTACTCGTGTGCTAGCGGGAAACCACAATGAGCAGTTCTTC	CASSPTRVLAGNHNEQFF
few	TRBV19	-	TRBJ2-1	TGTGCCAGTAGTATGTTAAAGGACAATGAGCAGTTCTTC	CASSMLKDNEQFF
-	TRBV10-3	TRBD2	TRBJ2-1	TGTGCCATCAGTGAGTCCCCTAGCGGGAAGGTGAATGAGCAGTTCTTC	CAISESPSGKVNEQFF
-	TRBV25-1	TRBD2	TRBJ2-1	TGTGCCAGCTCGGTAAGCGGGAGCTCCTACAATGAGCAGTTCTTC	CASSVSGSSYNEQFF
-	TRBV5-1	-	TRBJ2-7	TGCGCCAGCAGCTTGCTCGGTTCCTACGAGCAGTACTTC	CASSLLGSYEQYF
-	TRBV4-3	TRBD2	TRBJ2-7	TGCGCCAGCAGCCGAGGCACTAGCGGGAGCTCCTACGAGCAGTACTTC	CASSRGTSGSSYEQYF
-	TRBV5-4	-	TRBJ2-7	TGTGCCAGCAGCGAAAGACAGGCCTGGGGCGAGCAGTACTTC	CASSERQAWGEQYF
-	TRBV7-8	-	TRBJ2-7	TGTGCCAGCAGCTTAGCGGGCCGGGATGGGTCCTACGAGCAGTACTTC	CASSLAGRDGSYEQYF
-	TRBV10-1	TRBD1	TRBJ2-5	TGCGCCAGCAGGGACTACCGGGACAGGGGTGAGGAGACCCAGTACTTC	CASRDYRDRGEETQYF
-	TRBV5-1	-	TRBJ1-1	TGCGCCAGCAGCTTCAAGCCAGGGCAGAACACTGAAGCTTTCTTT	CASSFKPGQNTEAFF
many	TRBV11-2	-	TRBJ2-7	TGTGCCAGCAGCTTAGGGCAAACCTACGAGCAGTACTTC	CASSLGQTYEQYF
-	TRBV4-1	-	TRBJ1-4	TGCGCCAGCAGCCAAGATGACAGCCACGGTGAAAAACTGTTTTTT	CASSQDDSHGEKLFF
-	TRBV5-1	-	TRBJ2-7	TGCGCCAGCAGCTCCACCCTACAGGTATACTCCTACGAGCAGTACTTC	CASSSTLQVYSYEQYF
-	TRBV25-1	TRBD1	TRBJ2-1	TGTGCCAGCAGTGAATTTGGGACAGGGTTCAATGAGCAGTTCTTC	CASSEFGTGFNEQFF
-	TRBV10-3	-	TRBJ2-1	TGTGCCATCAGTGAAACCCATGAGCAGTTCTTC	CAISETHEQFF
-	TRBV4-2	-	TRBJ2-5	TGTGCCAGCAGCCAAATAGGAACCCAAGAGACCCAGTACTTC	CASSQIGTQETQYF
-	TRBV27	TRBD1	TRBJ1-2	TGTGCCAGCAGTAGACAGGGGGCCTATGGCTACACCTTC	CASSRQGAYGYTF
once	TRBV27	-	TRBJ2-6	TGTGCCAGCACAGGGGCGACTGGGGCCAACGTCCTGACTTTC	CASTGATGANVLTF
-	TRBV30	TRBD1	TRBJ1-4	TGTGCCTGGGCCATCACAGGGGGCGTTGAAAAACTGTTTTTT	CAWAITGGVEKLFF
few	TRBV27	TRBD1	TRBJ2-7	TGTGCCAGCAGCCGCCCTCCAGGGGGCCGGGAGCAGTACTTC	CASSRPPGGREQYF
-	TRBV15	-	TRBJ1-5	TGTGCCACCAGCAGAGGAGGGGTTTCCAATCAGCCCCAGCATTTT	CATSRGGVSNQPQHF
-	TRBV19	-	TRBJ2-1	TGTGCCAGTAGTATAAGGCCGTCGTCCTACAATGAGCAGTTCTTC	CASSIRPSSYNEQFF
-	TRBV28	TRBD2	TRBJ2-1	TGTGCCAGCAGTTTCATGCTAGCGGGAGTAAAGCAGTTCTTC	CASSFMLAGVKQFF
-	TRBV21-1	-	TRBJ1-5	TGTGCCAGCAGCCCTTTTCGAGGGTTCCAGCCCCAGCATTTT	CASSPFRGFQPQHF
-	TRBV11-2	TRBD2	TRBJ2-1	TGTGCCAGCAGCTTAGTGGGCGGGAGTTACAATGAGCAGTTCTTC	CASSLVGGSYNEQFF
-	TRBV19	TRBD1	TRBJ2-7	TGTGCCAGTAGAAGGACAGGGGGCTACGAGCAGTACTTC	CASRRTGGYEQYF
-	TRBV7-2	-	TRBJ2-5	TGTGCCAGCAGCTTAACAGCGCTCAGAGAAGAGACCCAGTACTTC	CASSLTALREETQYF
once	TRBV27	TRBD1	TRBJ2-3	TGTGCCAGCAGTTCGGGACAGGGCAGAAATACGCAGTATTTT	CASSSGQGRNTQYF
once	TRBV9	-	TRBJ2-3	TGTGCCAGCAGCGATGTGACAGGTAGCGATACGCAGTATTTT	CASSDVTGSDTQYF
-	TRBV7-2	-	TRBJ1-1	TGTGCCAGCAGCTTTCGGAACACTGAAGCTTTCTTT	CASSFRNTEAFF
-	TRBV11-2	-	TRBJ2-5	TGTGCCAGCAGCCCTGGTCCCGACCAAGAGACCCAGTACTTC	CASSPGPDQETQYF